This T cell receptor beta chain was observed in a study of cytomegalovirus exposure and HLA in healthy donors (dated by TCRdb to about 2017). With regard to the full study: In an earlier analysis of under 750 of the donors, around 300 Gb of sequence data and 95 million to 130 million unique TCR beta sequences from 150 million to 200 million T cells were reported. About 310 gigabases of sequencing data and approximately 93 million unique TCR sequences were included in an early release covering 500 to 750 HLA-typed donors. The genetic ancestry cluster associated with self-reported Caucasian donors included about 84% of the roughly 410 genotyped donors. The study was designed to test whether signatures of past pathogen exposure could be identified by cataloging public T cell receptors. The T cell repertoires of 666 subjects were profiled by immunosequencing and related to cytomegalovirus serostatus. Besides the first cohort of hundreds of subjects, a separate validation cohort made up of over a hundred different subjects was used. To predict cytomegalovirus infection status, the study combined high-throughput TCR immunosequencing, statistical association of individual TCRs with disease status, and machine learning. A later analysis re-analyzed previously published TCR beta repertoires from 500 to 700 donors and added high-resolution HLA genotyping to study TCR occurrence patterns. Rather than drawing on any new phenotypic data, the later analysis identified candidate immune exposures from TCR beta sequences and the way those sequences occurred across donors. To decide whether each TCR beta V gene segment behaved as functional or pseudogenic, an earlier analysis of some 600 of the donors relied on high-throughput TCR beta sequencing. Donor age, sex, ethnicity and CMV serostatus were collected together with the repertoire data. Genome-wide SNP genotypes for about 60% of the 666 donors were used in a later genetic analysis, which treated that subset as a discovery cohort. Every repertoire in the discovery cohort had been generated on one and the same sequencing platform. Class I and class II HLA loci were covered by the typing at four-digit resolution. The number of donors typed differed by locus, with about 629-640 for A, B, C, DRB1 and DQB1, more than 500 for DQA1, 600 to 610 for DPA1, and 400 to 490 for DPB1. A handful of DR-DQ haplotypes were handled as single units for association and clustering because linkage in the cohort was strong. Across around 400 genotyped donors of the cohort, an average of about 250,000 unique TCR beta nucleotide sequences per donor were sequenced, and roughly a sixth of those sequences were non-productive. Results the study describes overall, beyond this receptor: In a later analysis, several top co-occurrence clusters were reported to appear linked to parvovirus B19, influenza, CMV and Epstein-Barr virus. Sequencing depth was assumed to be roughly uniform across donors in the presence/absence analyses, though that assumption may not hold. Because HLA typing was unavailable for some donors at each locus, only the typed subset was used in association tests. The cohort was sequenced for TCR beta chains only, and without alpha or paired-chain data the features that could be detected were limited. According to the authors, the approach could potentially be generalized to other disease states and immunological phenotypes. A further reported finding was that TCR beta sequences accurately predicted the HLA-A and HLA-B alleles for most subjects in the first cohort. The study gave a list of over 150 TCR beta chains associated with cytomegalovirus. A later analysis associated about 16,000 TCR beta sequences with specific HLA alleles at a false discovery rate of 0.05. A later analysis found that HLA-associated TCR beta chains were more clonally expanded and had lower generation probabilities than equally common non-associated chains. V-gene and J-gene trimming of TCR beta chains was associated with a missense DCLRE1C variant in a later genetic analysis, and the association was replicated in an independent cohort. Linkage disequilibrium might explain the correlated functional status among segregating V segments, but an unknown experimental factor could not be ruled out. An earlier analysis of several hundred of the donors showed that most TCR beta V segments appeared in productive rearrangements either about 87% or about 30% of the time, which broadly matched IMGT annotations. A cluster of highly shared sequence variants was judged likely to represent a technical artifact of the sequencing pipeline. In both the original and validation cohorts, the classifier was reported to diagnose cytomegalovirus status with high specificity and sensitivity. Strong co-occurrence of HLA alleles, especially DR and DQ, made assigning TCR associations to individual alleles difficult. In a later genetic analysis, fewer N-insertions in productive TCRs were reported among donors in an Asian-associated ancestry cluster than the roughly 700-donor mean. Because counts were too low, roughly 16 rarely observed V segments, including chromosome 9 orphons, were left out of the earlier analysis of a few hundred of the donors. According to a later analysis, TCR association rates differed among HLA loci, with DRB1 alleles showing the most associated TCRs and HLA-C alleles showing the fewest. Most CMV-associated TCR beta chains appeared to be HLA-restricted in a later analysis, and the HLA associations seemed to be driven largely by CMV exposure. Across donors, most TCR sequences were observed very rarely, whereas some public TCRs were present in many individuals. In vitro tests confirmed that a few of the cytomegalovirus-associated TCR beta chains recognize cytomegalovirus antigens. The 87-base-pair reads could not distinguish some IMGT-functional V segments, including TRBV6-2 and TRBV6-3, so those segments were excluded. Immune exposure information for the cohort was limited to CMV serostatus.

The library was made by the immunoSEQ multiplex PCR assay. A mixture of 60 forward primers for TCR Vbeta segments and 13 reverse primers for TCR Jbeta segments was used in the multiplex PCR. The CDR3 region of rearranged TCR beta genes was amplified from genomic DNA with a multiplex PCR assay. The Illumina HiSeq System was used to sequence the amplified TCR beta libraries as 87-base-pair reads. In the original analysis: Across the 700 or so repertoires, a later analysis counted approximately 75 million unique TCR beta chains, about 10 million of which were shared by at least two donors. To remove PCR and sequencing errors, raw reads were error-corrected and collapsed into unique sequences using a nearest-neighbor algorithm that merged closely related sequences. To assign V, D and J gene segments, CDR3 sequences were aligned to IMGT reference sequences. Each retained sequence needed at least a six-nucleotide match to both a V gene segment and a J gene segment. Rearrangements were called productive when the CDR3 lacked stop codons and stayed in frame with V and J; all others were non-productive. CDR3 was defined by IMGT convention, running from the second conserved V-encoded cysteine to the conserved J-encoded phenylalanine. The earlier analysis of some 550 of the donors excluded any sequence lacking an unambiguous match to a single V gene segment. In an earlier analysis of roughly 600 of the donors, a V segment was called functional when productive rearrangements were above 56.7%, and segregating when the standard deviation between donors exceeded 5%. To diagnose cytomegalovirus status from the catalog of TCR beta chain sequences, a statistical classification framework was built. In a later analysis, V and J genes were assigned by comparing TCR nucleotide sequences against IMGT/GENE-DB human TR gene sequences. Using the TCRdist pipeline, a later analysis assigned CDR3 sequences along with most-parsimonious VDJ recombination scenarios. In a later analysis, each TCR beta chain was defined by its CDR3 amino acid sequence together with its V-gene family, and reads without a unique V-gene family were excluded. To address suspected cross-contamination and a sequencing artifact, a later analysis removed roughly 580 highly shared, low-generation-probability nucleotide sequences. In a later analysis, a clonal expansion index was calculated for each public chain from normalized within-repertoire ranks of inferred template counts. A later analysis computed generation probabilities with a VDJ recombination model fitted to out-of-frame rearrangements, and checked the results against IGoR. In a later analysis, TCR-TCR, TCR-HLA and TCR-CMV co-occurrence was scored with hypergeometric tests, and a repertoire-size bias correction was applied to TCR pairs. A later analysis estimated false discovery rates by permuting HLA or CMV assignments 20 times. In a later analysis, co-occurring TCRs were grouped using DBSCAN, with TCRdist sequence similarity added in when clustering inside HLA-allele-positive subsets. Co-occurrence clustering excluded repertoires with fewer than 30,000 or more than 120,000 public chains, plus five with anomalous nucleotide sharing. TCRdb mirrors the immuneACCESS table, restricted to in-frame sequences. Some clones are absent from its copies; in checked studies, under half trace to an unresolved V gene, and the reason for the others is unknown. From that table come the V and J calls and clone size; the DNA was used to work out D and trimming. This sample is represented by under 150,000 clones; roughly 77% of them were singletons. The ten largest make up 5.5% to 7.5% of the sample.

The cohort consisted of 650 to 700 healthy bone marrow donors. At the time of sampling, all cohort members were nominally healthy, though unrecorded immune exposures were likely present. The donor tested CMV seropositive and was one of the 289 seropositive cohort members. Every donor gave a peripheral blood sample, and the peripheral blood mononuclear cells from that sample were used for TCR beta sequencing. The Qiagen DNeasy Blood Extraction Kit was used to extract genomic DNA from the blood cell samples. A note on this clone: The clone's antigen remains unknown. No base quality values were provided; no much bigger clone lies one nucleotide off. This specimen includes other DNA sequences encoding the same CDR3.

The germline V gene (reference sequence) specifies SGHAT as CDR1 and FQDESV as CDR2. Spanning cysteine to phenylalanine, the CDR3 consists of 12 amino acids. Just CDR3 DNA is preserved here, 36 bases in frame from base 1. V is cut by 1 base and J by 3 bases, and the space between the germline ends is 4 bases. The sequenced sample was PBMCs. The chain is made from TRBV11-1 and TRBJ2-7, with no confidently assigned D gene. This sequence was found in a middle-aged woman in good health and CMV-seropositive. The CDR3 protein is CASSLGDYEQYF. The nucleotides read TGTGCCAGCAGCTTAGGCGACTACGAGCAGTACTTC.